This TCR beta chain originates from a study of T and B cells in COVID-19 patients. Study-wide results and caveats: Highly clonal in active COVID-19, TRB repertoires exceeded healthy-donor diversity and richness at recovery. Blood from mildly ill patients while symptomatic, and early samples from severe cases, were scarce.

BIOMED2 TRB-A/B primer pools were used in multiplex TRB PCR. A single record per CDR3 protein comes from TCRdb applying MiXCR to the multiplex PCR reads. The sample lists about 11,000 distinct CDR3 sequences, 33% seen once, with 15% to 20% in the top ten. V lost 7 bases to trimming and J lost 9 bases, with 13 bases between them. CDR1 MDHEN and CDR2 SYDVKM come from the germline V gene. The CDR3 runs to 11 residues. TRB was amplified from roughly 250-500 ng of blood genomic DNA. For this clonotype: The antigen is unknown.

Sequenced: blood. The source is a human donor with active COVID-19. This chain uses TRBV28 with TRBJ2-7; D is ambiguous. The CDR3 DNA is TGTGCCAGCACGTCAGGTCTTGGGCAGTACTTC. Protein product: CASTSGLGQYF.